The 21 T cell receptor beta chains given below trace back to one sample, sequenced in a study of spatial heterogeneity in lung cancer. The time point: sample taken at primary tumor resection. Study-wide points: Intratumoral expanded alpha and beta TCR counts were found to track tumor mutation counts.

TCRdb redid the calling of the 5' RACE reads with MiXCR, one entry per CDR3 protein. The sample contains over 2,500 distinct CDR3 sequences, around 47% of which appear only once. These TCRs are of unknown antigen specificity. The specimen comprised lung tumor tissue, sampled at surgery. The source is a male donor with early-stage non-small cell lung cancer.

About this clonotype itself: This beta chain is a stray sequence in a library constructed for alpha chains; its clone size is not meaningful. The V call is TRBV29-1, the J call TRBJ2-1; D remains unclear. The length of the CDR3 is 17 residues. Germline V gene lookup returns CDR1 SQVTM and CDR2 ANQGSEA. V was pared by 2 bases and J by 4 bases, with 21 bases between. The CDR3 protein is CSVETFGRATAYNEQFF. The CDR3 DNA follows: TGCAGCGTTGAAACTTTTGGTCGGGCCACAGCTTACAATGAGCAGTTCTTC.

This clonotype turned up a few times. Since it is a stray read in a library aimed at alpha chains, this beta chain has a size that is not meaningful. This sequence joins TRBV4-3 and TRBJ1-5; no definite D call. The CDR3 totals 15 residues. Looked up from germline, CDR1 is LGHNA and CDR2 is YSLEER. Trimming took 0 bases from V and 0 from J, leaving 6 bases between them. The DNA for the CDR3 is TGCGCCAGCAGCCAAGATTACATTAGCAATCAGCCCCAGCATTTT. Translating it yields CASSQDYISNQPQHF.

On this clonotype: This beta chain is a stray read from a library made for alpha chains; its abundance is not meaningful. The chain couples TRBV11-2 to TRBJ2-3, with a weak D call TRBD2 (5 bases). Germline CDR1 SGHAT, CDR2 FQNNGV. This CDR3 is 14 amino acids long. V was trimmed by 0 bases and J by 4 bases, leaving 8 bases between them. The DNA for the CDR3 is TGTGCCAGCAGCTTAGATAGTAGCGCAGATACGCAGTATTTT. It encodes CASSLDSSADTQYF.

In regard to this clonotype: The library was designed around alpha chains, so this beta chain is a stray read whose abundance carries little weight. This chain joins TRBV6-2 or TRBV6-3 and TRBJ2-7; TRBD1 matches 7 bases. CDR1 and CDR2 from the germline V gene are MNHEY and SVGEGT. Trimming took 7 bases from V and 6 from J; bases not matched to a gene: 3. The length of the CDR3 is 11 residues. CDR3 nucleotide sequence: TGTGCCAGCACATCAGGGGGCGAGCAGTACTTC. Translation: CASTSGGEQYF.

As to this clonotype: This beta chain represents an off-target read in a library built for alpha chains; its size is of limited meaning. The CDR3, as DNA: TGTGCCAGCAGTTGGATTCGAAACTTGGGCCCGGGACTAGCTCGGGAGCAGTACTTC. Translating gives CASSWIRNLGPGLAREQYF. The chain is built from TRBV27 and TRBJ2-7, with TRBD2 matching 9 bases. CDR1 is MNHEY and CDR2 is SMNVEV in the germline V gene (reference sequence). CDR3 size: 19 residues. J was trimmed by 7 bases and V by 4 bases; bases with no gene match: 23.

As regards this clonotype: This beta chain is a stray read from a library made for alpha chains; its abundance is not meaningful. V and J are TRBV6-2 or TRBV6-3 and TRBJ2-5, with a tentative D call TRBD2 (6 bases). This CDR3 has 14 amino acids. Germline V gene lookup returns CDR1 MNHEY and CDR2 SVGEGT. Trimming shortened V by 7 bases and J by 4 bases, and 16 bases separated the two germline ends. The CDR3, as DNA: TGTGCCAGCACCGCCGCCGGGAGCTTAGAGACCCAGTACTTC. Amino acid sequence: CASTAAGSLETQYF.

Regarding this clonotype: This beta chain was picked up by a library intended for alpha chains and is off target, so its count carries little meaning. This chain uses TRBV20-1 with TRBJ2-3, with 10 positions matching TRBD2. Losses at the gene ends were 2 bases for V and 4 bases for J; bases not matched to a gene: 15. Per germline, CDR1 DFQATT and CDR2 SNEGSKA (reference sequence). The CDR3 has 18 amino acids. The CDR3 is CSARLLSGGAVFADTQYF. CDR3 in DNA: TGCAGTGCTAGACTTCTCAGCGGGGGGGCCGTCTTCGCAGATACGCAGTATTTT.

With regard to this clonotype: A library prepared for alpha chains yielded this beta chain as an off-target read; its size is of little meaning. The V and J genes are TRBV4-1 and TRBJ2-4; no definite D call. Germline loops: CDR1 MGHRA, CDR2 YSYEKL. The CDR3 loop spans 16 amino acids. The V gene lost 1 base and the J gene lost 0 bases, with 10 bases spanning the gap. The CDR3 region has the DNA TGCGCCAGCAGCCAAGCTGTCCAGGTAGCCAAAAACATTCAGTACTTC. Translating it yields CASSQAVQVAKNIQYF.

To note about this clonotype: This beta chain slipped into a library made for alpha chains as a stray read, so its size is not meaningful. CDR3 bases: TGTGCCAGCAATTGTTACGAGCAGTACTTC. Protein product: CASNCYEQYF. The chain links TRBV27 to TRBJ2-7; D call uncertain. V lost 7 bases and J lost 4, with 5 bases in between. Germline V gene lookup returns CDR1 MNHEY and CDR2 SMNVEV (reference sequence). The CDR3 is 10 amino acids.

This clonotype counts as medium-sized (0.01 to 0.1%). Little can be read into the size of this beta chain, an off-target read in a library designed for alpha chains. The V gene is TRBV5-1, the J gene TRBJ1-2; D not resolved. Trimming pared 4 bases from V and 6 bases from J, leaving 7 bases between. CDR3 length: 11 residues. Per germline, CDR1 SGHRS and CDR2 YFSETQ. Here the CDR3 reads CASSRGNGYTF. The CDR3 DNA sequence: TGCGCCAGCAGCCGGGGAAATGGCTACACCTTC.

By frequency in the sample, this clonotype is medium-sized (0.01 to 0.1%). This beta chain is a stray sequence in a library constructed for alpha chains; its clone size is not meaningful. The rearrangement joins TRBV5-1 to TRBJ2-1; tentative D call: TRBD2 (6 bases). The V gene lost 0 bases and the J gene lost 6 bases, with 10 bases spanning the gap. Germline lookup yields CDR1 SGHRS and CDR2 YFSETQ. The CDR3 is 14 residues long. DNA for the CDR3: TGCGCCAGCAGCTTGGCCACTAGCCGCAATGAGCAGTTCTTC. Amino acids: CASSLATSRNEQFF. The complete variable domain, with remaining parts taken from reference TRBV5-1 and TRBJ2-1, reads KAGVTQTPRYLIKTRGQQVTLSCSPISGHRSVSWYQQTPGQGLQFLFEYFSETQRNKGNFPGRFSGRQFSNSRSEMNVSTLELGDSALYLCASSLATSRNEQFFGPGTRLTVL.

For this clonotype: This beta chain is an off-target read within a library intended for alpha chains, so its frequency means little. This chain uses TRBV5-1 with TRBJ2-5, with D possibly matching TRBD2 (5 bases). Looked up from germline, CDR1 is SGHRS and CDR2 is YFSETQ. Trimming shortened V by 0 bases and J by 3 bases, and 15 bases separated the two germline ends. CDR3 length: 16 residues. CDR3 nucleotide sequence: TGCGCCAGCAGCTTGGTGTCAGCGTGGGGAGAAGAGACCCAGTACTTC. It is translated as CASSLVSAWGEETQYF. Supplemented by reference TRBV5-1 and TRBJ2-5, the full variable domain reads KAGVTQTPRYLIKTRGQQVTLSCSPISGHRSVSWYQQTPGQGLQFLFEYFSETQRNKGNFPGRFSGRQFSNSRSEMNVSTLELGDSALYLCASSLVSAWGEETQYFGPGTRLLVL.

This clonotype ranks as large. The library was designed around alpha chains, so this beta chain is a stray read whose abundance carries little weight. The chain has TRBV12-3 or TRBV12-4 and TRBJ1-5; no clear D gene. Deletions cut 7 bases from V and 1 base from J, with 11 bases between. CDR3 length: 14 amino acids. The CDR3 nucleotides are TGTGCCAGCACCAGTCTGGGGAGCAATCAGCCCCAGCATTTT. This translates into CASTSLGSNQPQHF.

In regard to this clonotype: This beta chain is a stray sequence in a library constructed for alpha chains; its clone size is not meaningful. The chain links TRBV28 to TRBJ2-7; 7 bases agree with TRBD2. Germline-derived CDR1 and CDR2 are MDHEN and SYDVKM. Trimming at V came to 5 bases and at J to 0 bases, leaving 13 bases not matched to a gene. CDR3 length: 17 residues. The CDR3 sequence is CASSLQISGVSSYEQYF. CDR3 DNA sequence: TGTGCCAGCAGTCTTCAGATCAGCGGGGTTAGCTCCTACGAGCAGTACTTC.

This clonotype was seen only a few times. Since it is a stray read in a library aimed at alpha chains, this beta chain has a size that is not meaningful. V usage is TRBV9 and J usage is TRBJ2-1, with 10 nucleotides matching TRBD2. Trimming at V came to 4 bases and at J to 0 bases, leaving 4 bases not matched to a gene. The germline CDR1 and CDR2 sequences are SGDLS and YYNGEE. This CDR3 is built from 16 residues. CDR3 sequence (DNA): TGTGCCAGCAGCACGAGACTAGCGGGCTCCTACAATGAGCAGTTCTTC. Translating gives CASSTRLAGSYNEQFF.

This clonotype was counted between two and nine times. This beta chain is a stray read from a library made for alpha chains; its abundance is not meaningful. The chain combines TRBV12-3 or TRBV12-4 with TRBJ1-4; 9 positions match TRBD1. J gave up 7 bases and V 3 bases, and 6 bases lay outside the gene matches. This CDR3 is 15 amino acids long. CDR3 bases: TGTGCCAGCAGTTTCCCCGGGACAGGGTCTGAAAAACTGTTTTTT. Residues: CASSFPGTGSEKLFF.

Points on this clonotype: The junction shows a germline mismatch at one end, possibly a read error. This beta chain was picked up by a library intended for alpha chains and is off target, so its count carries little meaning. The rearrangement uses TRBV12-3 or TRBV12-4 and TRBJ2-7, with D maybe TRBD2 (5 bases). The length of the CDR3 is 14 residues. CDR3: CASSLALSTYEQYF. The CDR3 DNA follows: TGTGCTAGCAGTTTAGCGCTCAGTACCTACGAGCAGTACTTC.

Remarks on this clonotype: With the library built for alpha chains, this beta chain is off target and its frequency is not meaningful. The J gene is TRBJ1-5, the V gene TRBV28; possible D gene TRBD1, 6 bases. The germline gives CDR1 MDHEN, CDR2 SYDVKM. The germline V and J ends were trimmed by 3 bases and 0 bases, with 12 bases remaining between them. CDR3 size: 16 residues. The CDR3: CASSFWGRDSNQPQHF. In DNA form, the CDR3 reads TGTGCCAGCAGTTTTTGGGGGCGGGATAGCAATCAGCCCCAGCATTTT.

To note about this clonotype: For a library built for alpha chains, this beta chain is a stray read; little rests on its size. V gene TRBV6-5 combines with J gene TRBJ2-3; D is possibly TRBD1 (6 bases). Trimming stripped 2 bases from V and 0 bases from J, with 9 bases between. Germline V gene lookup returns CDR1 MNHEY and CDR2 SVGAGI. The CDR3 loop spans 15 amino acids. The CDR3 reads CASSYGQLSTDTQYF. The CDR3 coding sequence is TGTGCCAGCAGTTACGGACAGCTCAGCACAGATACGCAGTATTTT.

By sample fraction, this clonotype is medium-sized (0.01 to 0.1%). This beta chain is off target for a library built for alpha chains, so its abundance means little. The CDR3 is CASSFQTGSIAGELFF. DNA for the CDR3: TGTGCCAGCAGTTTCCAGACAGGGTCTATCGCCGGGGAGCTGTTTTTT. The chain combines TRBV6-5 with TRBJ2-2, with 7 nucleotides matching TRBD1. Germline V CDR1 and CDR2: MNHEY, SVGAGI. This CDR3 region has 16 residues. With V trimmed by 4 bases and J by 6 bases, 11 bases remained unmatched.

Points on this clonotype: Being off target in a library aimed at alpha chains, this beta chain has a size of little meaning. This chain links TRBV30 with TRBJ2-7; TRBD1 aligns across 7 bases. The CDR3 has 12 residues. In germline, CDR1 is GTSNPN, CDR2 SVGIG (reference sequence). The ends lost 3 bases at V and 5 bases at J; junction bases unmatched: 4. Here the CDR3 DNA reads TGTGCCTGGAGACCCAGGGGGAACGAGCAGTACTTC. Translating it yields CAWRPRGNEQYF.